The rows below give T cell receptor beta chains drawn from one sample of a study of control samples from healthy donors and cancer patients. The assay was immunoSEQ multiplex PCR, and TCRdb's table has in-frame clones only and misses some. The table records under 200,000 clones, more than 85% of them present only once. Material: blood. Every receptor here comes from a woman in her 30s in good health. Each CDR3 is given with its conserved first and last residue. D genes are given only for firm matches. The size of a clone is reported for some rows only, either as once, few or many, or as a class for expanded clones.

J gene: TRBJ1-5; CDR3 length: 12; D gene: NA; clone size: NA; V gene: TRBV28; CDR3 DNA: TGTGCCAGCAGTTTAGGGACCTCGTCCCAGCATTTT; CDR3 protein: CASSLGTSSQHF
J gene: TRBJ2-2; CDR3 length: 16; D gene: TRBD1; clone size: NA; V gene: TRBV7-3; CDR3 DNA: TGTGCCAGCAGCTTAAGGGGACAGGGTCGAACCGGGGAGCTGTTTTTT; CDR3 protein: CASSLRGQGRTGELFF
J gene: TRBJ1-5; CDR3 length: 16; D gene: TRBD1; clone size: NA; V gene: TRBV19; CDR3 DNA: TGTGCCAGTAGGGTCACAGGGGGAAATAGCAATCAGCCCCAGCATTTT; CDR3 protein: CASRVTGGNSNQPQHF
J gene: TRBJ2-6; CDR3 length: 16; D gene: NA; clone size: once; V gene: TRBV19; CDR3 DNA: TGTGCCAGTAGTATGGGCGGGCTCTCTGGGGCCAACGTCCTGACTTTC; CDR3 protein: CASSMGGLSGANVLTF
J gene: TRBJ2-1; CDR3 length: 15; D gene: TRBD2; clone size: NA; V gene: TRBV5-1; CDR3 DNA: TGCGCCAGCAGCCTTCTGAGCGGGAGGGCCGGGGAGCAGTTCTTC; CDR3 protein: CASSLLSGRAGEQFF
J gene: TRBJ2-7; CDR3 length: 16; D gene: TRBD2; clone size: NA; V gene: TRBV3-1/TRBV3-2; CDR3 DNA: TGTGCCAGCAGCCAAGGGTTCAGGGCTAGCGGATACGAGCAGTACTTC; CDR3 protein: CASSQGFRASGYEQYF
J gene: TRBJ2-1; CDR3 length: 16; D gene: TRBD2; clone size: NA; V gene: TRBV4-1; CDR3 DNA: TGCGCCAGCAGCCTGCTGGGGACTAGCGGGAGCGATGAGCAGTTCTTC; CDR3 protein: CASSLLGTSGSDEQFF
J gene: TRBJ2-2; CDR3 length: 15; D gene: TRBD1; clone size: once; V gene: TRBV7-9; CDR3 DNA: TGTGCCAGCCCATCCCGGGACAGCATCACCGGGGAGCTGTTTTTT; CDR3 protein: CASPSRDSITGELFF
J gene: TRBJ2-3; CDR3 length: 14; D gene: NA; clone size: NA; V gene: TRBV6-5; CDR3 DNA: TGTGCCAGCAGTTATAGGGTCGACACAGATACGCAGTATTTT; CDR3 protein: CASSYRVDTDTQYF
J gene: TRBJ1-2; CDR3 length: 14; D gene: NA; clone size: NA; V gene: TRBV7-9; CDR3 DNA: TGTGCCAGCAGCCTCGCGGACAGAGGCTATGGCTACACCTTC; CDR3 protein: CASSLADRGYGYTF
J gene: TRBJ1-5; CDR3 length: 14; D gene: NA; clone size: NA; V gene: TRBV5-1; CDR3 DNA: TGCGCCAGCAGCCCGGGGGGTAGCAATCAGCCCCAGCATTTT; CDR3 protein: CASSPGGSNQPQHF
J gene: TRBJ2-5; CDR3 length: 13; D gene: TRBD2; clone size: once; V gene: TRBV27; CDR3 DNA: TGTGCCAGCAGGCCGGGGGGGACGGAGACCCAGTACTTC; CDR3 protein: CASRPGGTETQYF
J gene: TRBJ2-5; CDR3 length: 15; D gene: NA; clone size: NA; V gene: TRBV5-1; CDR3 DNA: TGCGCCAGCAGCTCAATCCGAGTGCGTCAAGAGACCCAGTACTTC; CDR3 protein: CASSSIRVRQETQYF
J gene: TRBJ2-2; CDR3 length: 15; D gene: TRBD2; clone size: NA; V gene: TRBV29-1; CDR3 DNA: TGCAGCGCTCGCTTAGCGGGAGTCGTCGCCGGGGAGCTGTTTTTT; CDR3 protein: CSARLAGVVAGELFF
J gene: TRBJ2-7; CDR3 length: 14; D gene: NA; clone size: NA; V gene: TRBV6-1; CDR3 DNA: TGTGCCAGCAGTGAAGCAGGACAGCTCTACGAGCAGTACTTC; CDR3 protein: CASSEAGQLYEQYF
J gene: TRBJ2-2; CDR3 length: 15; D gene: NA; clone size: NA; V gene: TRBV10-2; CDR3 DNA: TGCGCCAGCGGGGGCAGTCACGCGAACACCGGGGAGCTGTTTTTT; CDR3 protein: CASGGSHANTGELFF
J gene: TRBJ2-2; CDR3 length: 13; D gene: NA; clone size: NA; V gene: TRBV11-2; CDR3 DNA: TGTGCCAGCATGCGGGATTTAACCGGGGAGCTGTTTTTT; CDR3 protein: CASMRDLTGELFF
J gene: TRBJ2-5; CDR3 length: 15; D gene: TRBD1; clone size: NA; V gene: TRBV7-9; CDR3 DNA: TGTGCCAGCAGCGTACGGACAGGGGGTATTGAGACCCAGTACTTC; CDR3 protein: CASSVRTGGIETQYF
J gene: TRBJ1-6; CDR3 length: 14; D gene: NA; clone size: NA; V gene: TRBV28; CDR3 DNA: TGTGCCAGCAGAGCCCCGGCCTATAATTCACCCCTCCACTTT; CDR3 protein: CASRAPAYNSPLHF
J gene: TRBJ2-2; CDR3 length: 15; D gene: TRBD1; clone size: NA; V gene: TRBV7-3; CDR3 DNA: TGTGCCAGCAGCCCACGACAGGGGCACACCGGGGAGCTGTTTTTT; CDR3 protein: CASSPRQGHTGELFF